The next 21 T cell receptor beta chains were all read from a single sample in a study of beta chain features in type 1 diabetes. All of the isolated RNA was reverse transcribed, so expressed TCRB transcripts were sequenced. This table comes from immunoSEQ multiplex PCR, and its TCRdb copy is limited to in-frame clones, with some not included. The sample has 900,000 or so clones, roughly 17% seen once. The specimen was naive CD4+ T cells from blood. The receptor source for this set is a woman aged 18-29 years in good health.

This clone occurred a few times. The chain combines TRBV28 with TRBJ2-4; D is perhaps TRBD1 or TRBD2 (5 bases each). Trimming pared 8 bases from V and 9 bases from J, leaving 17 bases between. Germline V gives CDR1 MDHEN, CDR2 SYDVKM. The CDR3 extends over 13 amino acids. The CDR3 DNA reads TGTGCCAGCGATCGCAGGGACGTCGGCATTCAGTACTTC. Its translation is CASDRRDVGIQYF.

This rearrangement joins TRBV27 to TRBJ2-5; 12 bases are shared with TRBD1. The J segment lost 0 bases and the V segment lost 5 bases, leaving 16 bases of the junction unmatched. The germline V gene encodes CDR1 MNHEY and CDR2 SMNVEV (reference sequence). The CDR3 extends over 20 amino acids. The DNA for the CDR3 is TGTGCCAGCAGTCAAAAGGGTTGGGACAGGGGGCCCCGTTACCAAGAGACCCAGTACTTC. Amino acids: CASSQKGWDRGPRYQETQYF.

This clone was counted only a few times. V and J are TRBV7-8 and TRBJ1-1; D unclear. V was cut by 1 base and J by 6 bases, with 12 bases left in between. Germline V CDR1 and CDR2: SGHVS, FQNEAQ. The CDR3 spans 14 residues. The CDR3, as DNA: TGTGCCAGCAGCTTAGAAGGACCGTGGGCTGAAGCTTTCTTT. Translated, it gives CASSLEGPWAEAFF.

This clone was counted a few times. The chain has TRBV20-1 and TRBJ1-2, with no clear D. Germline V CDR1 and CDR2: DFQATT, SNEGSKA (reference sequence). This CDR3 is 11 amino acids long. V lost 7 bases to trimming and J lost 5 bases, with 11 bases between them. CDR3 residues: CSGGDLYGYTF. The CDR3 DNA sequence: TGCAGTGGAGGAGATTTATATGGCTACACCTTC.

This clone came up once. The chain is built from TRBV19 and TRBJ2-7, with D hard to call. The CDR3 sequence is 15 residues long. Trimming removed 1 base from V and 1 base from J, with 11 bases in between. CDR1 is LNHDA and CDR2 is SQIVND in the germline V gene (reference sequence). CDR3 protein: CASSIGRSTSYEQYF. The CDR3 DNA reads TGTGCCAGTAGTATAGGACGTAGTACTTCCTACGAGCAGTACTTC.

V is TRBV7-3 and J is TRBJ2-3; tentatively, D is TRBD1 or TRBD2 (6 bases each). The CDR3 loop spans 15 amino acids. Trimming took 5 bases from V and 4 from J, leaving 16 bases between them. Germline loops: CDR1 SGHTA, CDR2 FQGTGA. The CDR3 region is CASSRGGRAPDTQYF. CDR3 DNA: TGTGCCAGCAGCCGAGGGGGGCGGGCTCCAGATACGCAGTATTTT.

This sequence joins TRBV15 and TRBJ1-2; D is perhaps TRBD1 (5 bases). Trimming pared 5 bases from V and 7 bases from J, leaving 17 bases between. The length of the CDR3 is 14 residues. The germline V gene encodes CDR1 LNHNV and CDR2 YYDKDF (reference sequence). The DNA for the CDR3 is TGTGCCACCAGCGGGGATTGGGGCCCGGGTGGCTACACCTTC. Protein product: CATSGDWGPGGYTF.

On this clone: Distinct nucleotide sequences in the sample also encode this CDR3. The chain is built from TRBV7-2 and TRBJ1-5; D remains unclear. The CDR3 has 13 amino acids. Deletions cut 0 bases from V and 3 bases from J, with 3 bases between. Germline-derived CDR1 and CDR2 are SGHTA and FQGNSA. The CDR3 here is CASSLAVNQPQHF. CDR3 sequence (DNA): TGTGCCAGCAGCTTAGCCGTCAATCAGCCCCAGCATTTT. Complete variable domain (other parts from reference TRBV7-2 and TRBJ1-5): GAGVSQSPSNKVTEKGKDVELRCDPISGHTALYWYRQSLGQGLEFLIYFQGNSAPDKSGLPSDRFSAERTGGSVSTLTIQRTQQEDSAVYLCASSLAVNQPQHFGDGTRLSIL.

The rearrangement joins TRBV6-6 to TRBJ2-1; 10 nucleotides match TRBD1. The J segment lost 5 bases and the V segment lost 4 bases, leaving 8 bases of the junction unmatched. Germline V CDR1 and CDR2: MNHNY, SVGAGI (reference sequence). The CDR3 has 16 residues. DNA for the CDR3: TGTGCCAGCAGTTTCTCCCGGACAGGGGGAAACAATGAGCAGTTCTTC. This encodes CASSFSRTGGNNEQFF.

The chain uses TRBV5-1 and TRBJ2-2, with 14 nucleotides matching TRBD2. This CDR3 is built from 15 residues. Per the germline V gene, CDR1 is SGHRS and CDR2 is YFSETQ. V gave up 9 bases and J gave up 1 base; unmatched junction bases: 2. This CDR3 is CATGLAGGNTGELFF. Written as DNA, the CDR3 is TGCGCCACCGGACTAGCGGGAGGGAACACCGGGGAGCTGTTTTTT.

The rearrangement uses TRBV27 and TRBJ1-2; no clear D. Germline CDR1 reads MNHEY; CDR2 reads SMNVEV (reference sequence). The CDR3 totals 14 residues. V shed 3 bases and J shed 8 bases, with 16 bases lying between them. The CDR3 DNA reads TGTGCCAGCAGTTTCATCCCCCAGGCGGAGGGCTACACCTTC. It is translated as CASSFIPQAEGYTF.

This clone was seen more than once but under ten times. The chain uses TRBV19 and TRBJ1-5, with D possibly matching TRBD1 (6 bases). In germline, CDR1 is LNHDA, CDR2 SQIVND (reference sequence). V shed 5 bases and J shed 0 bases, with 11 bases lying between them. The CDR3 length is 15 residues. CDR3 loop: CASSSGDYSNQPQHF. In DNA, the CDR3 is TGTGCCAGTAGTTCAGGGGATTATAGCAATCAGCCCCAGCATTTT.

The DNA for the CDR3 is TGTGCCAGCAGCTTAGGTTGGGACACCGGGGAGCTGTTTTTT. Translation: CASSLGWDTGELFF. The rearrangement uses TRBV7-3 and TRBJ2-2, with no clear D. Germline CDR1 and CDR2: SGHTA and FQGTGA. The CDR3 runs to 14 residues. V dropped 2 bases and J dropped 3 bases, with 7 bases sitting between them.

Turning to this clone: The sample holds other DNA sequences that translate to the same CDR3. The chain links TRBV2 to TRBJ2-1, with D uncertain. The CDR3 runs to 13 residues. Deletions cut 3 bases from V and 3 bases from J, with 6 bases between. Looked up from germline, CDR1 is SNHLY and CDR2 is FYNNEI. The CDR3, as DNA: TGTGCCAGCAGTGAGGACGTCTACAATGAGCAGTTCTTC. Its translation: CASSEDVYNEQFF.

The rearrangement uses TRBV5-6 and TRBJ2-7, with D perhaps matching TRBD2 (5 bases). Germline V CDR1 and CDR2: SGHDT, YYEEEE. V lost 4 bases, J lost 0 bases, and 17 bases lay in between. This CDR3 region has 16 residues. Here the CDR3 DNA reads TGTGCCAGCAGCCAGATGCGGGCGATACGCTCCTACGAGCAGTACTTC. It yields the protein CASSQMRAIRSYEQYF.

This clone was recorded a few times. The rearrangement links TRBV7-2 to TRBJ2-6; D may be TRBD1 (5 bases). CDR3 length: 16 residues. The germline V gene encodes CDR1 SGHTA and CDR2 FQGNSA. With 3 bases removed from V and 0 bases from J, the gap between germline ends came to 9 bases. Here the CDR3 reads CASSFRASSGANVLTF. CDR3 nucleotide sequence: TGTGCCAGCAGCTTCAGGGCGTCCTCTGGGGCCAACGTCCTGACTTTC.

This clone was detected a few times. The rearrangement uses TRBV11-1 and TRBJ2-5; no clear D. This CDR3 region has 16 residues. V shed 4 bases and J shed 5 bases, with 20 bases lying between them. Per germline, CDR1 SGHAT and CDR2 FQDESV (reference sequence). The chain's CDR3 is CASSYKGYGRWETQYF. In DNA form, the CDR3 reads TGTGCCAGCAGCTATAAAGGTTACGGACGGTGGGAGACCCAGTACTTC.

The sample holds a few counts of this clone. The chain is built from TRBV7-2 and TRBJ2-1; unclear D gene. Germline-derived CDR1 and CDR2 are SGHTA and FQGNSA. V was trimmed by 5 bases and J by 9 bases, leaving 11 bases between them. The CDR3 loop spans 12 amino acids. The CDR3 here is CASSRTVGEQFF. The CDR3, as DNA: TGTGCCAGCAGCCGTACAGTGGGTGAGCAGTTCTTC.

This clone was observed a few times. Other DNA sequences in this specimen translate into the identical CDR3. The chain links TRBV5-4 to TRBJ2-3; 7 bases match TRBD1. Germline CDR1 SGHNT, CDR2 YYREEE (reference sequence). Trimming at V came to 0 bases and at J to 6 bases, leaving 1 base not matched to a gene. This CDR3 is built from 13 residues. CDR3: CASSLEGGDTQYF. The CDR3 DNA is TGTGCCAGCAGCTTGGAAGGGGGCGATACGCAGTATTTT.

The genes are TRBV6-1 and TRBJ2-7; 14 bases map to TRBD2. The CDR3 has 15 amino acids. CDR1 is MNHNS, CDR2 SASEGT, per germline. After removal of 4 bases from V and 10 bases from J, the junction contained 9 bases not matched to a gene. CDR3 nucleotide sequence: TGTGCCAGCAGTGGACTAGCGGGAGGGAACGAGGTCCAGTACTTC. This sequence encodes CASSGLAGGNEVQYF.

The chain employs TRBV7-2 and TRBJ2-4; 9 bases map to TRBD1. V shed 5 bases and J 9 bases; nucleotides not matched to a gene: 5. The CDR3 totals 13 residues. Germline V lookup: CDR1 SGHTA, CDR2 FQGNSA. The CDR3 protein is CASSTRQGVIQYF. CDR3 coding DNA: TGTGCCAGCAGCACCCGACAGGGGGTCATTCAGTACTTC.